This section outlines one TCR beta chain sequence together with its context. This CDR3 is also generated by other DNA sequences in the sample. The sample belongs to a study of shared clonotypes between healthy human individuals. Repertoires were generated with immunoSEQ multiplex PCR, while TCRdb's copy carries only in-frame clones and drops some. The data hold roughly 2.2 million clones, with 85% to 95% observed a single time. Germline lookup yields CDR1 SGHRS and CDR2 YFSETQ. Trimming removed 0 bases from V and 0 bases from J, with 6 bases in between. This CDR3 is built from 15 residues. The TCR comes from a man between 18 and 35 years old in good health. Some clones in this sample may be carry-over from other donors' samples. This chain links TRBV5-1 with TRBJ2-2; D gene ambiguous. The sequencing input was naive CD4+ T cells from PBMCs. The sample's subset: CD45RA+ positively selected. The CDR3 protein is CASSLALTNTGELFF. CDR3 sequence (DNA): TGCGCCAGCAGCTTGGCCCTGACGAACACCGGGGAGCTGTTTTTT.